This entry lists 11 T cell receptor beta chains sequenced from one sample in a study of CD8 T cells in Susac syndrome. After extraction with the RNeasy kit, about 0.5 to 1 ug of the RNA was reverse transcribed using random hexamers. TCRdb passed the immunoSEQ multiplex PCR reads through MiXCR, listing each CDR3 protein once. The sample has roughly 120,000 distinct CDR3 sequences; 90% to 95% are singletons. Sequencing was done on a sample of CD4+ T cells from PBMCs. These receptors came from a human donor in good health.

Here the CDR3 reads CASTSEGGDTGELFF. CDR3 bases: TGCGCCAGCACCTCGGAAGGGGGCGACACCGGGGAGCTGTTTTTT. V usage is TRBV5-1 and J usage is TRBJ2-2, with 7 positions matching TRBD1. The junction had 8 bases not matched to a gene; V was cut back by 6 bases and J by 3 bases. Germline assignment: CDR1 SGHRS and CDR2 YFSETQ. This CDR3 comprises 15 residues.

The chain is built from TRBV5-4 and TRBJ2-1; D is undetermined. In germline, CDR1 is SGHNT, CDR2 YYREEE (reference sequence). This CDR3 spans 13 amino acids. The V gene lost 4 bases and the J gene lost 8 bases, with 13 bases spanning the gap. CDR3 region: CASSHPDSYEQFF. The CDR3 nucleotides read TGTGCCAGCAGCCACCCAGACTCCTATGAGCAGTTCTTC.

The chain combines TRBV19 with TRBJ1-5; D remains unclear. V lost 3 bases to trimming and J lost 6 bases, with 9 bases between them. Germline-derived CDR1 and CDR2 are LNHDA and SQIVND (reference sequence). The length of the CDR3 is 13 residues. CDR3 loop: CASSIIKGQPQHF. The CDR3, as DNA: TGTGCCAGTAGTATTATTAAGGGTCAGCCCCAGCATTTT.

CDR3 amino acids: CASRRGQGGPDTQYF. In DNA, the CDR3 is TGTGCCAGCAGAAGGGGACAGGGGGGGCCAGATACGCAGTATTTT. The chain uses TRBV7-2 and TRBJ2-3, with 11 bases aligning to TRBD1. CDR1 is SGHTA and CDR2 is FQGNSA in the germline V gene. The CDR3 has 15 amino acids. The V gene end was trimmed by 6 bases and the J gene end by 4 bases; junction bases not matched to a gene: 6.

This chain connects TRBV20-1 to TRBJ1-1; no reliable D call. The CDR3 loop spans 13 amino acids. V shed 5 bases and J shed 6 bases, with 16 bases lying between them. Per germline, CDR1 DFQATT and CDR2 SNEGSKA (reference sequence). The CDR3 here is CSAFPTSKAEAFF. The CDR3 DNA reads as TGCAGTGCTTTTCCCACAAGTAAGGCTGAAGCTTTCTTT.

The J gene is TRBJ2-7, the V gene TRBV5-1; TRBD2 aligns across 9 bases. CDR1 is SGHRS and CDR2 is YFSETQ in the germline V gene. The ends lost 6 bases at V and 5 bases at J; junction bases unmatched: 12. The CDR3 is 15 amino acids. CDR3 region: CASKMPKREVHEQYF. The DNA of the CDR3 is TGCGCCAGCAAGATGCCCAAGCGGGAGGTCCACGAGCAGTACTTC. Variable domain in full (rest from reference TRBV5-1 and TRBJ2-7): KAGVTQTPRYLIKTRGQQVTLSCSPISGHRSVSWYQQTPGQGLQFLFEYFSETQRNKGNFPGRFSGRQFSNSRSEMNVSTLELGDSALYLCASKMPKREVHEQYFGPGTRLTVT.

The genes are TRBV7-9 and TRBJ2-7; TRBD1 agrees at 8 bases. The CDR3 spans 13 residues. The germline V gene encodes CDR1 SEHNR and CDR2 FQNEAQ (reference sequence). After removal of 6 bases from V and 6 bases from J, the junction contained 7 bases not matched to a gene. CDR3 sequence reads: CASRSQGAGEQYF. The CDR3 region has the DNA TGTGCCAGCAGATCGCAGGGGGCCGGCGAGCAGTACTTC.

Here the CDR3 DNA reads TGTGCCAGCAGTTTGTTACTAGCGGAGTTGTCCTACGAGCAGTACTTC. As protein: CASSLLLAELSYEQYF. The gene calls are TRBV28 and TRBJ2-7, with TRBD2 matching 8 bases. Per the germline V gene, CDR1 is MDHEN and CDR2 is SYDVKM. Unmatched junction bases numbered 8, after V lost 3 bases and J lost 1 base. The CDR3 is 16 residues long.

V gene TRBV9 combines with J gene TRBJ1-1; D gene ambiguous. Trimming removed 1 base from V and 3 bases from J, with 7 bases in between. Germline lookup yields CDR1 SGDLS and CDR2 YYNGEE. There are 13 residues in the CDR3. The CDR3 here is CASSVREYTEAFF. CDR3 DNA sequence: TGTGCCAGCAGCGTAAGGGAGTACACTGAAGCTTTCTTT.

The rearrangement uses TRBV2 and TRBJ2-6; D ambiguous. Between the trimmed V and J ends, which lost 7 bases and 0 bases, there was a span of 7 bases. Germline V lookup: CDR1 SNHLY, CDR2 FYNNEI. This CDR3 spans 14 amino acids. CDR3 DNA sequence: TGTGCCAGCAAACAGAACTCTGGGGCCAACGTCCTGACTTTC. It yields the protein CASKQNSGANVLTF.

The J gene is TRBJ2-5, the V gene TRBV14; D perhaps matches TRBD1 (7 bases). Germline V gene lookup returns CDR1 SGHDN and CDR2 FVKESK. The CDR3 runs to 18 residues. Trimming pared 4 bases from V and 1 base from J, leaving 22 bases between. The CDR3 reads CASSPRRIRGRIQETQYF. The CDR3 DNA reads as TGTGCCAGCAGCCCAAGACGGATCAGGGGGAGGATCCAAGAGACCCAGTACTTC.